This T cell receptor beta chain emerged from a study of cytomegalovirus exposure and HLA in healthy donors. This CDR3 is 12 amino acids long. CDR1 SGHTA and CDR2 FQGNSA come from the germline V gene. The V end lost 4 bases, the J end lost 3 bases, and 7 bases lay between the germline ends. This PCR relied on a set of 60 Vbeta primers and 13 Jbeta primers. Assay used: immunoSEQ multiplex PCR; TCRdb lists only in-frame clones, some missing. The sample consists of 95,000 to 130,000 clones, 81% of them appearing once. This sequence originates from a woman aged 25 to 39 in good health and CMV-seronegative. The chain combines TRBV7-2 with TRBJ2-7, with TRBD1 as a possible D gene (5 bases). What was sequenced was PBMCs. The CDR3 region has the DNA TGTGCCAGCAGCTCGACAGTCTACGAGCAGTACTTC. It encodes CASSSTVYEQYF.